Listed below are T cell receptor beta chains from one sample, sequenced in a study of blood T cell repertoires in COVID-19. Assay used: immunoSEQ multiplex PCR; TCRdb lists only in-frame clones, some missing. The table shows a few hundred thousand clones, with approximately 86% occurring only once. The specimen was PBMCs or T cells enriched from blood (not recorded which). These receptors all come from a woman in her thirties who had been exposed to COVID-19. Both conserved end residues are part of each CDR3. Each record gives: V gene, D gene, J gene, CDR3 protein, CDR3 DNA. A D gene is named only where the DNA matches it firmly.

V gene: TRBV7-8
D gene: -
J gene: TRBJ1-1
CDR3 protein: CASSILGEAYTEAFF
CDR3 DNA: TGTGCCAGCAGCATCCTGGGGGAGGCGTACACTGAAGCTTTCTTT

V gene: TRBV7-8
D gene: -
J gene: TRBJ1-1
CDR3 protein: CASSPTLRVTEAFF
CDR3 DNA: TGTGCCAGCAGCCCAACCCTGAGAGTTACTGAAGCTTTCTTT

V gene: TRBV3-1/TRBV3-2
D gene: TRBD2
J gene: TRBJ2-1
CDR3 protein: CASSPRPSGGGNEQFF
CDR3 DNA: TGTGCCAGCAGCCCCCGCCCTAGCGGGGGGGGGAATGAGCAGTTCTTC

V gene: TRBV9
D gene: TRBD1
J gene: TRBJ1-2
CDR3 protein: CASSPGPGQGRNYGYTF
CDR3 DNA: TGTGCCAGCAGCCCAGGGCCGGGACAGGGGAGGAACTATGGCTACACCTTC

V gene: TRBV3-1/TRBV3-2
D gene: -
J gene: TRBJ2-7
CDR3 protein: CATITRGGSAYEQYF
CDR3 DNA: TGTGCCACCATAACGAGGGGGGGGTCGGCCTACGAGCAGTACTTC

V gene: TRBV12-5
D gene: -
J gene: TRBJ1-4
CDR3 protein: CASGPRGAGEKLFF
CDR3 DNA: TGTGCTAGTGGCCCTCGGGGGGCGGGAGAAAAACTGTTTTTT

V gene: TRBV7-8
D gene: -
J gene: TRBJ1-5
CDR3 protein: CASSLAAQEQPQHF
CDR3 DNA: TGTGCCAGCAGCTTAGCAGCCCAAGAACAGCCCCAGCATTTT

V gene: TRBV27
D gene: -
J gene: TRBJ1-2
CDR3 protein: CASSLYGAGRATNYGYTF
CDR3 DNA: TGTGCCAGCAGTTTATACGGCGCTGGGCGGGCCACTAACTATGGCTACACCTTC

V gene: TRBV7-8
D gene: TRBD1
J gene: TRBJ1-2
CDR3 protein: CASSRDRARTYGYTF
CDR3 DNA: TGTGCCAGCAGCCGTGACAGGGCCAGGACCTATGGCTACACCTTC

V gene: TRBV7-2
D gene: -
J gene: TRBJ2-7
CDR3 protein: CASSRGGASYEQYF
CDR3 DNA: TGTGCCAGCAGCCGCGGTGGGGCGTCCTACGAGCAGTACTTC

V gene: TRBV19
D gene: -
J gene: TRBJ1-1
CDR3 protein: CASSIQGRTEAFF
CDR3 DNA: TGTGCCAGTAGTATACAGGGTAGAACTGAAGCTTTCTTT

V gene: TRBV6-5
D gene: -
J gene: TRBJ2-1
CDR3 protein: CASSRVEGNEQFF
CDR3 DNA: TGTGCCAGCAGCAGGGTGGAGGGCAATGAGCAGTTCTTC

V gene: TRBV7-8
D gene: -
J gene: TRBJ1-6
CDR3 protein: CASSLERDFSSPLHF
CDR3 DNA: TGTGCCAGCAGCTTAGAACGTGATTTTAGTTCACCCCTCCACTTT